A single sample is the source of the 5 T cell receptor beta chains below, sequenced in a study of early T cells in non-severe SARS-CoV-2 infection. TCRdb independently ran MiXCR on the 5' RACE reads; one entry per CDR3 protein. The data show approximately 37,000 distinct CDR3 sequences, 5% to 5.5% seen once. The sample in question was whole blood, obtained at baseline. These receptor sequences come from an adult who was a healthcare worker with PCR-confirmed SARS-CoV-2 infection or an uninfected control (not recorded which).

This clonotype was counted ten times or more. Sequence at one end of the junction differs from germline and may be a read error. The rearrangement links TRBV2 to TRBJ2-5, with D tentatively TRBD2 (5 bases). The CDR3 runs 10 residues. CDR1 is SNHLY and CDR2 is FYNNEI in the germline V gene. This CDR3 reads CASSERARHF. The CDR3 DNA sequence: TGTGCCAGCAGTGAGCGGGCCCGGCACTTC.

About this clonotype: A read error is possible here, since a much larger clone lies one base away. This rearrangement joins TRBV4-3 to TRBJ1-2, with TRBD1 as a possible D gene (5 bases). CDR1 and CDR2 from the germline V gene are LGHNA and YSLEER. The CDR3 is made up of 14 amino acids. The CDR3 DNA sequence: TGCGCCGGCAGCCAAGGGGTAGGGGACTATGGCTACACCTTC. The encoded protein is CAGSQGVGDYGYTF.

There are a few counts of this clonotype. This chain connects TRBV11-2 to TRBJ2-7; TRBD2 matches at 8 bases. Looked up from germline, CDR1 is SGHAT and CDR2 is FQNNGV. This CDR3 has 13 residues. The trim removed 4 bases at V and 5 bases at J, leaving 4 bases unmatched. The DNA for the CDR3 is TGTGCCAGCAGCTCAGAACTAGCGGACGAGCAGTACGTC. Translation: CASSSELADEQYV.

This clonotype was counted at least ten times. This chain joins TRBV19 and TRBJ1-2, with unresolved D. CDR1 is LNHDA and CDR2 is SQIVND in the germline V gene (reference sequence). The CDR3 covers 11 residues. The V and J ends lost 11 bases and 6 bases respectively, with 13 bases between them. As DNA, the CDR3 is TGTGCCCTCCGCCGGGGAGATGGCTACACCTTC. Translated: CALRRGDGYTF.

The sample holds many counts of this clonotype. The chain is built from TRBV5-1 and TRBJ2-1; TRBD2 matches at 9 bases. The ends lost 4 bases at V and 8 bases at J; junction bases unmatched: 10. The germline gives CDR1 SGHRS, CDR2 YFSETQ. This CDR3 region has 15 residues. CDR3 nucleotides: TGCGCCAGCAGCGGGATAGCGGGAGTAGTCGATGAGCAGTTCTTC. Translated: CASSGIAGVVDEQFF.